The rows below give T cell receptor beta chains drawn from one sample of a study of PD-1 blockade in classical Hodgkin lymphoma. Produced via immunoSEQ multiplex PCR; TCRdb's table is partial and in-frame only. This sample carries tens of thousands of clones, 75% to 90% of them seen once, and the ten largest clones take approximately 22%. Sequenced material: peripheral blood mononuclear cells (PBMCs), taken at baseline. The source is a human donor with classical Hodgkin lymphoma. CDR3s include the opening cysteine and the closing phenylalanine or tryptophan. D genes are given only for firm matches. Size is stated for part of the rows, as once, few or many counts, or as a class when the clone is expanded.

V	size	D	J	length	CDR3	DNA
TRBV19	NA	TRBD2	TRBJ2-7	16	CASSSGGAESTYEQYF	TGTGCCAGTAGCTCGGGAGGGGCCGAATCTACCTACGAGCAGTACTTC
TRBV29-1	NA	NA	TRBJ2-6	13	CSVQNSGANVLTF	TGCAGCGTCCAGAACTCTGGGGCCAACGTCCTGACTTTC
TRBV7-2	NA	TRBD1	TRBJ2-7	14	CASSQLNRGYEQYF	TGTGCCAGCAGCCAATTAAACAGGGGCTACGAGCAGTACTTC
TRBV18	NA	NA	TRBJ2-5	14	CASSPSTGGETQYF	TGTGCCAGCTCACCGTCAACGGGCGGAGAGACCCAGTACTTC
TRBV18	NA	TRBD1	TRBJ1-5	16	CASSPRNDRGNQPQHF	TGTGCCAGCTCACCACGAAACGACAGGGGAAATCAGCCCCAGCATTTT
TRBV9	NA	NA	TRBJ2-3	17	CASSARSRMPSTDTQYF	TGTGCCAGCAGCGCCCGCTCTAGGATGCCTAGCACAGATACGCAGTATTTT
TRBV6-4	once	NA	TRBJ2-3	14	CASSKNGGTDTQYF	TGTGCCAGCAGTAAAAATGGGGGCACAGATACGCAGTATTTT
TRBV2	NA	NA	TRBJ2-1	15	CASTLQTDRANEQFF	TGTGCCAGCACGTTACAGACCGACCGAGCCAATGAGCAGTTCTTC
TRBV28	NA	TRBD2	TRBJ2-1	14	CASSLSGGINEQFF	TGTGCCAGCAGCCTTAGCGGGGGGATAAATGAGCAGTTCTTC
TRBV5-6	NA	TRBD2	TRBJ2-7	16	CASITLAEPTTYEQYF	TGTGCCAGCATCACACTAGCGGAGCCTACTACCTACGAGCAGTACTTC
TRBV14	NA	NA	TRBJ2-1	16	CASSPFGGGTDNEQFF	TGTGCCAGCAGCCCTTTTGGTGGTGGGACCGACAATGAGCAGTTCTTC
TRBV5-4	NA	TRBD1	TRBJ1-2	15	CASSFRGQGNYGYTF	TGTGCCAGCAGCTTTCGAGGACAGGGGAACTATGGCTACACCTTC
TRBV21-1	NA	NA	TRBJ2-7	15	CASSTTGDSSYEQYF	TGTGCCAGCAGCACCACAGGGGACAGCTCCTACGAGCAGTACTTC
TRBV9	NA	NA	TRBJ2-7	15	CASSVANEGSGEQYF	TGTGCCAGCAGCGTAGCTAACGAGGGGTCGGGCGAGCAGTACTTC
TRBV5-6	NA	TRBD1	TRBJ1-2	16	CASSPEGQELRTGYTF	TGTGCCAGCAGCCCGGAGGGACAGGAGCTTCGCACTGGCTACACCTTC
TRBV15	NA	TRBD2	TRBJ2-3	20	CATSRGSHWTSGSRPDTQYF	TGTGCCACCAGCAGAGGGTCCCACTGGACTAGCGGGAGTAGACCAGATACGCAGTATTTT
TRBV5-4	NA	TRBD2	TRBJ2-5	16	CASSTGTSDKFGTQYF	TGTGCCAGCAGCACAGGGACTAGCGATAAGTTTGGGACCCAGTACTTC
TRBV30	NA	NA	TRBJ2-7	15	CAWSAGGTGRYEQYF	TGTGCCTGGAGTGCAGGCGGGACTGGCCGCTACGAGCAGTACTTC
TRBV6-5	once	TRBD1	TRBJ2-7	15	CASSYEGQGIGEQYF	TGTGCCAGCAGTTACGAGGGACAGGGGATTGGCGAGCAGTACTTC
TRBV12-5	NA	NA	TRBJ2-2	13	CASGLKGAGELFF	TGTGCTAGTGGTTTGAAGGGGGCCGGGGAGCTGTTTTTT
TRBV5-1	NA	NA	TRBJ2-5	13	CASSFLDQETQYF	TGCGCCAGCAGCTTTTTGGACCAAGAGACCCAGTACTTC
TRBV5-1	NA	NA	TRBJ2-3	14	CASTRQPSTDTQYF	TGCGCCAGCACCAGACAGCCAAGCACAGATACGCAGTATTTT
TRBV2	NA	NA	TRBJ2-7	12	CASRDSSGEQYF	TGTGCCAGCAGGGACAGTTCGGGGGAGCAGTACTTC
TRBV19	NA	NA	TRBJ1-3	15	CASSFRRDSGNTIYF	TGTGCCAGTTCTTTTAGACGGGACTCTGGAAACACCATATATTTT
TRBV2	NA	NA	TRBJ1-2	15	CASSDPGASFYGYTF	TGTGCCAGCAGTGACCCCGGGGCCAGTTTTTATGGCTACACCTTC
TRBV28	NA	NA	TRBJ2-2	12	CASKTQPGELFF	TGTGCCAGCAAGACACAGCCCGGGGAGCTGTTTTTT
TRBV4-3	once	NA	TRBJ1-5	16	CASSQNRGRSNQPQHF	TGCGCCAGCAGCCAAAATAGGGGCAGGAGCAATCAGCCCCAGCATTTT
TRBV14	NA	NA	TRBJ1-5	16	CASSQAWKGECQPQHF	TGTGCCAGCAGCCAAGCGTGGAAAGGGGAATGTCAGCCCCAGCATTTT
TRBV28	NA	TRBD1	TRBJ1-2	14	CASREGQGGSGYTF	TGTGCCAGCAGGGAGGGACAGGGAGGTTCCGGCTACACCTTC
TRBV19	NA	NA	TRBJ2-7	14	CASSMSGRIYEQYF	TGTGCCAGTAGTATGTCAGGCAGAATCTACGAGCAGTACTTC
TRBV11-2	once	NA	TRBJ2-7	12	CASTSMGGVQYF	TGTGCCAGCACCTCAATGGGAGGAGTGCAGTACTTC
TRBV18	NA	NA	TRBJ2-1	15	CASSPGGWYDNEQFF	TGTGCCAGCTCACCAGGTGGCTGGTACGACAATGAGCAGTTCTTC
TRBV6-6	NA	NA	TRBJ1-1	13	CASRDTVLQGAFF	TGTGCCAGCAGGGACACAGTCCTTCAGGGAGCTTTCTTT
TRBV7-9	NA	TRBD1	TRBJ2-7	13	CASSTGQGGEQYF	TGTGCCAGCAGCACGGGACAGGGTGGCGAGCAGTACTTC
TRBV10-3	NA	TRBD2	TRBJ2-5	18	CAISMPRTSGTYQETQYF	TGTGCCATCAGCATGCCCCGGACTAGCGGGACCTACCAAGAGACCCAGTACTTC
TRBV9	NA	TRBD2	TRBJ2-1	17	CASSDSFAGGLGNEQFF	TGTGCCAGCAGCGATTCTTTTGCGGGAGGGTTGGGTAATGAGCAGTTCTTC
TRBV5-4	NA	NA	TRBJ2-3	12	CASSALGDTQYF	TGTGCCAGCAGCGCCCTTGGAGATACGCAGTATTTT
TRBV29-1	NA	NA	TRBJ2-5	16	CSVEDLLDIPGRAQYF	TGCAGCGTTGAAGATCTGCTAGACATCCCCGGGAGAGCCCAGTACTTC
TRBV7-9	NA	TRBD2	TRBJ2-1	17	CASSGEGTSGSPDEQFF	TGTGCCAGCAGCGGAGAGGGGACTAGCGGGAGTCCCGATGAGCAGTTCTTC
TRBV18	NA	TRBD2	TRBJ2-5	16	CASSLGTREARETQYF	TGTGCCAGCTCACTAGGCACACGGGAGGCCCGCGAGACCCAGTACTTC
TRBV21-1	NA	NA	TRBJ2-1	18	CASSKAVLRLGCYNEQFF	TGTGCCAGCAGCAAAGCAGTACTAAGGCTGGGTTGCTACAATGAGCAGTTCTTC
TRBV6-5	few	NA	TRBJ1-1	14	CASRRGAMNTEAFF	TGTGCCAGCAGGAGAGGGGCGATGAACACTGAAGCTTTCTTT
TRBV10-3	NA	NA	TRBJ1-5	16	CAIGQGDSQFNQPQHF	TGTGCCATCGGGCAGGGCGATTCCCAATTCAATCAGCCCCAGCATTTT
TRBV5-4	NA	NA	TRBJ1-1	16	CASSQIGVGVGTEAFF	TGTGCCAGCAGCCAAATTGGCGTAGGTGTTGGCACTGAAGCTTTCTTT
TRBV6-5	NA	TRBD1	TRBJ1-1	16	CASSYLTGGWNTEAFF	TGTGCCAGCAGTTACCTGACAGGGGGTTGGAACACTGAAGCTTTCTTT
TRBV5-8	NA	NA	TRBJ2-2	13	CASSLPAQGELFF	TGTGCCAGCAGCTTACCGGCGCAAGGGGAGCTGTTTTTT
TRBV13	NA	TRBD2	TRBJ2-4	16	CASSPTSGAAKNIQYF	TGTGCCAGCAGCCCCACTAGCGGGGCCGCCAAAAACATTCAGTACTTC
TRBV27	NA	NA	TRBJ1-2	12	CASRGVLGGYTF	TGTGCCAGCAGGGGGGTCCTAGGTGGCTACACCTTC
TRBV30	NA	NA	TRBJ2-7	12	CAWSAGVYEQYF	TGTGCCTGGAGTGCCGGGGTCTACGAGCAGTACTTC
TRBV2	NA	NA	TRBJ1-3	14	CASSEGFSGNTIYF	TGTGCCAGCAGTGAGGGGTTCTCTGGAAACACCATATATTTT
TRBV27	NA	NA	TRBJ2-7	13	CASSLSIPYEQYF	TGTGCCAGCAGTTTATCAATTCCCTACGAGCAGTACTTC